This TCR beta chain emerged from a study of blood T cell repertoires in COVID-19. Study-level information: There were acute and convalescent COVID-19 samples, and they came from the United States, Italy and Spain. The cDNA or gDNA used as material had been derived from T cells, B-cell-depleted T cells, or PBMCs.

How the authors handled the data: Nucleated cell number was recorded as an estimate derived from reference gene primer amplification. Sequencing was performed with immunoSEQ multiplex PCR; in TCRdb, only in-frame clones are kept and a portion is missing. That table gives V, J and clone size, and the DNA gave D and trimming. Among about 190,000 clones, about three quarters were seen once, and the ten largest hold about 25%. The germline V gene encodes CDR1 SNHLY and CDR2 FYNNEI. The CDR3 consists of 14 residues. V was pared by 6 bases and J by 5 bases, with 17 bases between. Sequences were obtained from peripheral blood. This clonotype was obtained from a woman between 65 and 79 years old with acute or convalescent COVID-19. V usage is TRBV2 and J usage is TRBJ2-7; a weak D match, TRBD2 (6 bases). The CDR3 spells CASRILASHNEQYF. The CDR3 nucleotides are TGTGCCAGCAGGATCCTAGCGTCCCATAACGAGCAGTACTTC.